This TCR beta chain was recorded in a study of regulatory T cells in long-lasting Graves disease. The study's findings and limits: Persistent Graves' patients showed a TCR diversity that was lower than that of newly diagnosed ones. Examination was confined to peripheral blood, excluding thyroid tissue.

CDR1 is SNHLY and CDR2 is FYNNEI in the germline V gene. V dropped 6 bases and J dropped 0 bases, with 19 bases sitting between them. The CDR3 length is 17 residues. With respect to this clonotype: Its antigen is as yet unknown.

iRepertoire HTBI primers and Arm-PCR of CDR3 regions built TCR beta libraries. MiXCR, applied by TCRdb to the multiplex PCR reads, yields one record per CDR3 protein. The table lists more than 650,000 distinct CDR3 sequences, 30% of them singletons. The time point here: persistent/refractory GD, antithyroid drugs over 5 years with positive TRAb. TCR sequences were obtained from RNA taken from PBMCs. V gene TRBV2 combines with J gene TRBJ2-3; maybe TRBD1 (6 bases). The source material was peripheral blood mononuclear cells (PBMCs), sampled when the disease was refractory, from a patient treated with antithyroid drugs. The origin of this receptor is a female donor with Graves disease. CDR3 loop: CASSVGRTALSTDTQYF. In DNA form, the CDR3 reads TGTGCCAGCAGCGTAGGCCGGACAGCCCTTAGCACAGATACGCAGTATTTT.